This T cell receptor beta chain is from a study of blood T cell repertoires in COVID-19. Study in general: From the United States, Italy and Spain came samples of acute and convalescent COVID-19. The cDNA or gDNA used as material had been derived from T cells, B-cell-depleted T cells, or PBMCs.

CDR3 length: 13 amino acids. Trimming removed 10 bases at V and 6 bases at J, with 16 bases between. The repertoire was sequenced with immunoSEQ multiplex PCR; TCRdb's copy has only in-frame clones and lacks some. Among approximately 400,000 clones listed, 88% were seen once. The recovered donors of Cohort 3 showed two negative PCRs, clearance, or symptom resolution. V is TRBV12-3 or TRBV12-4 and J is TRBJ1-3; the D gene is possibly TRBD1 (5 bases). This TCR was recovered from a woman aged 18-29 years who had recovered from COVID-19. Sequences were obtained from PBMCs or T cells enriched from blood (not recorded which). As DNA, the CDR3 is TGTGCCACTCGGCCAGGGATAGCAAACACCATATATTTT. The encoded protein is CATRPGIANTIYF.